This TCR beta chain was retrieved from a study of CXCR3-negative and CXCR3-positive naive CD8 T cells. The study, taken as a whole, reports: Naive subsets displayed similar surface CD5, and TCR strength was inferred from TRB CDR3 properties. Greater hydrophobicity was found in TRB CDR3s of CXCR3-positive naive cells than of CXCR3-negative naive cells. For naive cells, CXCR3-negative and CXCR3-positive subsets had similar TRBV-TRBJ usage; for memory cells, usage differed.

For this clonotype: Its antigen is as yet unknown.

It was by 5' RACE with UMI labels that the TRB cDNA libraries were prepared. Using the 5' RACE reads, TCRdb records one entry per CDR3 protein without DNA. The sample data list 120,000 to 150,000 distinct CDR3 sequences. The CDR3 is made up of 17 amino acids. Germline V gives CDR1 MNHEY, CDR2 SVGAGI. This clonotype originated in a human donor in good health. Some clones in this sample may be carry-over from other donors' samples. The chain couples TRBV6-5 to TRBJ2-3; there is no DNA to check the TCRdb D call of TRBD2. The sequenced material came from naive CXCR3+ CD8+ T cells from blood. As for subset: CD45RO-CCR7+CD27+CD95- naive CD8+ T cells expressing CXCR3 (TNR3+). CDR3 region: CASSSPGLAELTDTQYF.